These 28 T cell receptor beta chains share one sample of origin, sequenced in a study of pediatric ulcerative colitis. The rectum was sampled with one to two pinch biopsies at colonoscopy. Generated by immunoSEQ multiplex PCR, the TCRdb table keeps only in-frame clones and is missing some. The sample has 30,000 to 40,000 clones; roughly 70% are singletons. Material: gut tissue. Receptors were obtained from a boy aged 5-17 years with severe ulcerative colitis.

V and J are TRBV5-1 and TRBJ2-5, with D perhaps matching TRBD2 (6 bases). CDR1 and CDR2 from the germline V gene are SGHRS and YFSETQ. CDR3 length: 13 residues. V lost 3 bases and J lost 3, with 9 bases in between. The CDR3 spells CASSWDLEETQYF. In DNA form, the CDR3 reads TGCGCCAGCAGCTGGGACTTAGAAGAGACCCAGTACTTC.

The chain couples TRBV28 to TRBJ1-1; D uncertain. Germline CDR1 reads MDHEN; CDR2 reads SYDVKM. Trimming removed 10 bases from V and 7 bases from J, with 22 bases in between. The CDR3 is 14 amino acids. CDR3 residues: CATRSSGTANEAFF. Here the CDR3 DNA reads TGTGCCACCCGTTCCTCAGGCACAGCCAATGAAGCTTTCTTT. The whole variable domain, filled in from reference TRBV28 and TRBJ1-1, reads DVKVTQSSRYLVKRTGEKVFLECVQDMDHENMFWYRQDPGLGLRLIYFSYDVKMKEKGDIPEGYSVSREKKERFSLILESASTNQTSMYLCATRSSGTANEAFFGQGTRLTVV.

The J gene is TRBJ1-6, the V gene TRBV27; 7 bases agree with TRBD1. The CDR3 has 14 amino acids. The V segment lost 6 bases and the J segment 8 bases; nucleotides outside the gene matches: 7. Germline V gene lookup returns CDR1 MNHEY and CDR2 SMNVEV (reference sequence). CDR3 DNA sequence: TGTGCCAGCAGCCGACAGGGTTTGGATTCACCCCTCCACTTT. As protein: CASSRQGLDSPLHF.

J is TRBJ2-7 and V is TRBV19; a weak D match, TRBD1 (6 bases). The V and J ends lost 4 bases and 3 bases respectively, with 13 bases between them. The CDR3 is 14 residues long. CDR1 and CDR2 (germline): LNHDA, SQIVND (reference sequence). CDR3 nucleotide sequence: TGTGCCAGTAGTAGAGGACTGACAGGCTACGAGCAGTACTTC. It yields the protein CASSRGLTGYEQYF.

On this clone: The CDR3 does not close with the conserved phenylalanine or tryptophan, likely indicating a read error. This chain connects TRBV7-2 to TRBJ1-6, with TRBD1 identical over 9 bases. The CDR3 runs 14 residues. Trimming cost V 5 bases and J 9 bases; bases outside gene matches: 5. Germline CDR1 reads SGHTA; CDR2 reads FQGNSA. The CDR3 nucleotides are TGTGCCAGCAGCCCCGGGACAGGGCTTTCACCCCTCCACCTT. Protein product: CASSPGTGLSPLHL.

The rearrangement joins TRBV4-2 to TRBJ2-1, with 8 bases identical to TRBD2. CDR1 is LGHNA and CDR2 is YNFKEQ in the germline V gene. This CDR3 has 16 residues. J gave up 3 bases and V 4 bases, and 8 bases lay outside the gene matches. The CDR3 here is CASSLTSGGVYNEQFF. As DNA, the CDR3 is TGTGCCAGCAGCCTCACCTCGGGGGGGGTCTACAATGAGCAGTTCTTC.

This chain uses TRBV7-9 with TRBJ1-3, with 8 bases aligning to TRBD1. The trim removed 4 bases at V and 3 bases at J, leaving 8 bases unmatched. The germline V gene encodes CDR1 SEHNR and CDR2 FQNEAQ (reference sequence). CDR3 length: 16 amino acids. The CDR3 DNA reads TGTGCCAGCAGCTCGAAGACAGGGGAGGTTGGAAACACCATATATTTT. This translates into CASSSKTGEVGNTIYF.

This chain uses TRBV5-6 with TRBJ2-3; 8 nucleotides agree with TRBD2. Germline lookup yields CDR1 SGHDT and CDR2 YYEEEE. V lost 4 bases, J lost 4 bases, and 5 bases stayed unmatched. This CDR3 is built from 14 residues. CDR3 coding DNA: TGTGCCAGCAGCCGGGGGGGCGCCTCAGATACGCAGTATTTT. It specifies CASSRGGASDTQYF.

DNA of the CDR3: TGTGCCAGCAGCTTATATGGGGTGAACACTGAAGCTTTCTTT. Its protein product is CASSLYGVNTEAFF. V is TRBV7-8 and J is TRBJ1-1; D unclear. CDR3 size: 14 residues. Germline V gives CDR1 SGHVS, CDR2 FQNEAQ. V lost 2 bases to trimming and J lost 0 bases, with 7 bases between them.

J is TRBJ1-1 and V is TRBV5-1; D gene unclear. From germline, CDR1 is SGHRS and CDR2 YFSETQ. The CDR3 spans 13 residues. V lost 0 bases to trimming and J lost 5 bases, with 8 bases between them. DNA for the CDR3: TGCGCCAGCAGCTTGGATGCCGGGACTGAAGCTTTCTTT. This translates into CASSLDAGTEAFF. Looking up the rest from reference TRBV5-1 and TRBJ1-1 gives the full variable domain: KAGVTQTPRYLIKTRGQQVTLSCSPISGHRSVSWYQQTPGQGLQFLFEYFSETQRNKGNFPGRFSGRQFSNSRSEMNVSTLELGDSALYLCASSLDAGTEAFFGQGTRLTVV.

The chain carries TRBV5-1 and TRBJ2-1; the D call may be TRBD1 or TRBD2 (5 bases each). In germline, CDR1 is SGHRS, CDR2 YFSETQ. Trimming left V 4 bases short and J 11 bases short, with 22 bases between. This CDR3 contains 15 residues. The CDR3: CASSVSREPPSKQFF. CDR3 DNA: TGCGCCAGCAGCGTCTCCAGGGAGCCCCCTTCCAAGCAGTTCTTC.

The chain couples TRBV15 to TRBJ2-2; 7 bases line up with TRBD1. The V gene end was trimmed by 5 bases and the J gene end by 1 base; junction bases not matched to a gene: 4. This CDR3 spans 15 amino acids. CDR1 and CDR2 (germline): LNHNV, YYDKDF (reference sequence). The CDR3 region has the DNA TGTGCCACCAGCCCAGACAGGGTGAACACCGGGGAGCTGTTTTTT. Protein sequence: CATSPDRVNTGELFF.

The V gene is TRBV2, the J gene TRBJ1-5; D ambiguous. This CDR3 is built from 15 residues. The V gene lost 5 bases and the J gene lost 3 bases, with 14 bases spanning the gap. CDR1 and CDR2 (germline): SNHLY, FYNNEI. Written as DNA, the CDR3 is TGTGCCAGCAGTCCTTTCGCAGGCTTCAATCAGCCCCAGCATTTT. Translating gives CASSPFAGFNQPQHF. Looking up the rest from reference TRBV2 and TRBJ1-5 gives the full variable domain: EPEVTQTPSHQVTQMGQEVILRCVPISNHLYFYWYRQILGQKVEFLVSFYNNEISEKSEIFDDQFSVERPDGSNFTLKIRSTKLEDSAMYFCASSPFAGFNQPQHFGDGTRLSIL.

The chain employs TRBV6-5 and TRBJ1-2; 9 bases align to TRBD1. Germline CDR1 is MNHEY and CDR2 is SVGAGI. This CDR3 comprises 13 residues. V lost 6 bases to trimming and J lost 6 bases; unmatched junction nucleotides: 5. The CDR3 nucleotides are TGTGCCAGCAGCGGACAGGGGCTGGATGGCTACACCTTC. Amino acids: CASSGQGLDGYTF.

The V and J genes are TRBV6-5 and TRBJ1-1; no firm D call. The V and J ends lost 2 bases and 4 bases respectively, with 17 bases between them. CDR3 length equals 16 residues. Germline loops: CDR1 MNHEY, CDR2 SVGAGI. In DNA, the CDR3 is TGTGCCAGCAGTTACGGTTTGGTCGAAAGAGGCACTGAAGCTTTCTTT. Residues: CASSYGLVERGTEAFF.

This chain joins TRBV29-1 and TRBJ2-1; 7 positions agree with TRBD2. V dropped 7 bases and J dropped 4; count of bases not matched to a gene: 7. Per the germline V gene, CDR1 is SQVTM and CDR2 is ANQGSEA. The CDR3 is made up of 13 amino acids. The DNA for the CDR3 is TGCAGCGCTGGACTAGTGGGGTACAATGAGCAGTTCTTC. Translated, it gives CSAGLVGYNEQFF.

The rearrangement links TRBV27 to TRBJ1-2; D call uncertain. Germline values: CDR1 MNHEY, CDR2 SMNVEV (reference sequence). The CDR3 is 13 amino acids. V shed 6 bases and J shed 4 bases, with 12 bases lying between them. Written as DNA, the CDR3 is TGTGCCAGCAGATCTGCCCGTAGCTATGGCTACACCTTC. It codes for CASRSARSYGYTF.

This clone is a singleton in its sample. The rearrangement uses TRBV11-2 and TRBJ2-7; D remains ambiguous. V was pared by 5 bases and J by 3 bases, with 17 bases between. CDR3 size: 15 residues. Germline-derived CDR1 and CDR2 are SGHAT and FQNNGV. The CDR3 is CASSPGLAHGYEQYF. CDR3 nucleotide sequence: TGTGCCAGCAGCCCTGGATTGGCTCACGGCTACGAGCAGTACTTC.

The V gene is TRBV6-5, the J gene TRBJ1-1; weak D call: TRBD1 (5 bases). The germline V gene has CDR1 MNHEY and CDR2 SVGAGI. There are 14 residues in the CDR3. Between the trimmed V and J ends, which lost 7 bases and 1 base, there was a span of 13 bases. The CDR3 DNA is TGTGCCAGCACCCGATCGGGGGGGAACACTGAAGCTTTCTTT. It translates to CASTRSGGNTEAFF.

J is TRBJ2-5 and V is TRBV5-1; no definite D call. V was trimmed by 0 bases and J by 0 bases, leaving 9 bases between them. In germline, CDR1 is SGHRS, CDR2 YFSETQ. The CDR3 consists of 15 residues. The CDR3 region is CASSLAVGYQETQYF. DNA for the CDR3: TGCGCCAGCAGCTTGGCCGTCGGGTACCAAGAGACCCAGTACTTC.

This clone has just a few counts. J is TRBJ1-5 and V is TRBV7-9; the match to TRBD1 covers 8 bases. The junction had 7 bases not matched to a gene; V was cut back by 5 bases and J by 4 bases. The V gene's germline CDR1 is SEHNR and CDR2 FQNEAQ (reference sequence). The CDR3 spans 15 residues. CDR3 coding DNA: TGTGCCAGCAGCCGAGCCGGGACAGGTAATCAGCCCCAGCATTTT. Its translation is CASSRAGTGNQPQHF.

The J gene is TRBJ2-2, the V gene TRBV5-1; 7 bases agree with TRBD1. This CDR3 comprises 15 residues. Germline CDR1 reads SGHRS; CDR2 reads YFSETQ. Losses at the gene ends were 2 bases for V and 4 bases for J; bases not matched to a gene: 5. The CDR3 DNA is TGCGCCAGCAGCTTCTCCGGGACAGCCACCGGGGAGCTGTTTTTT. Translating it yields CASSFSGTATGELFF. Based on the CDR3 plus reference TRBV5-1 and TRBJ2-2, the full variable domain is KAGVTQTPRYLIKTRGQQVTLSCSPISGHRSVSWYQQTPGQGLQFLFEYFSETQRNKGNFPGRFSGRQFSNSRSEMNVSTLELGDSALYLCASSFSGTATGELFFGEGSRLTVL.

This clone was recorded a few times. The J gene is TRBJ2-7, the V gene TRBV11-2; the D gene is possibly TRBD2 (5 bases). The V end lost 6 bases, the J end lost 4 bases, and 16 bases lay between the germline ends. The CDR3 runs 14 residues. Germline-derived CDR1 and CDR2 are SGHAT and FQNNGV. The CDR3 region has the DNA TGTGCCAGCAGTCAAGCTGAGGGCCTGTACGAGCAGTACTTC. Translated: CASSQAEGLYEQYF. Filled out from reference TRBV11-2 and TRBJ2-7, the complete variable domain reads EAGVAQSPRYKIIEKRQSVAFWCNPISGHATLYWYQQILGQGPKLLIQFQNNGVVDDSQLPKDRFSAERLKGVDSTLKIQPAKLEDSAVYLCASSQAEGLYEQYFGPGTRLTVT.

The chain uses TRBV9 and TRBJ1-3; possibly TRBD1 for D (6 bases). V gave up 1 base and J gave up 4 bases, with 12 bases separating them. This CDR3 is 15 amino acids long. Germline V gene lookup returns CDR1 SGDLS and CDR2 YYNGEE. This CDR3 reads CASSVTGISGNTIYF. The CDR3 DNA follows: TGTGCCAGCAGCGTAACAGGGATTTCCGGAAACACCATATATTTT. Variable domain in full (rest from reference TRBV9 and TRBJ1-3): DSGVTQTPKHLITATGQRVTLRCSPRSGDLSVYWYQQSLDQGLQFLIQYYNGEERAKGNILERFSAQQFPDLHSELNLSSLELGDSALYFCASSVTGISGNTIYFGEGSWLTVV.

CDR3 protein: CASSQTGTSNREQYF. CDR3 in DNA: TGTGCCAGCAGCCAGACCGGGACTAGTAATCGCGAGCAGTACTTC. V usage is TRBV4-2 and J usage is TRBJ2-7; 8 bases are a match to TRBD2. J gave up 6 bases and V 3 bases, and 10 bases lay outside the gene matches. The germline V gene encodes CDR1 LGHNA and CDR2 YNFKEQ. CDR3 length equals 15 residues.

There are a few counts of this clone. The rearrangement uses TRBV19 and TRBJ2-1, with D perhaps matching TRBD1 (5 bases). Germline assignment: CDR1 LNHDA and CDR2 SQIVND (reference sequence). The CDR3 spans 14 residues. The ends were cut back, 6 bases at V and 4 bases at J, with 13 bases in the middle. CDR3 in amino acids: CASRGQSIYNEQFF. The CDR3 DNA reads as TGTGCCAGTAGGGGGCAGAGTATTTACAATGAGCAGTTCTTC.

This rearrangement joins TRBV2 to TRBJ1-5, with a possible D match to TRBD1 (5 bases). The ends were cut back, 3 bases at V and 2 bases at J, with 11 bases in the middle. CDR1 SNHLY and CDR2 FYNNEI come from the germline V gene. This CDR3 has 15 amino acids. The CDR3 loop is CASSETRVGNQPQHF. CDR3 sequence (DNA): TGTGCCAGCAGTGAGACCAGGGTGGGCAATCAGCCCCAGCATTTT. Together with reference TRBV2 and TRBJ1-5, the CDR3 gives the full variable domain: EPEVTQTPSHQVTQMGQEVILRCVPISNHLYFYWYRQILGQKVEFLVSFYNNEISEKSEIFDDQFSVERPDGSNFTLKIRSTKLEDSAMYFCASSETRVGNQPQHFGDGTRLSIL.

This clone has just a few counts. The chain combines TRBV9 with TRBJ1-4; no firm D call. This CDR3 spans 13 amino acids. CDR1 and CDR2 (germline): SGDLS, YYNGEE. Trimming took 0 bases from V and 8 from J, leaving 8 bases between them. In DNA, the CDR3 is TGTGCCAGCAGCGTAGCTTTGAAAGAAAAACTGTTTTTT. Protein product: CASSVALKEKLFF. The variable domain in full, with the rest retrieved from reference TRBV9 and TRBJ1-4, is DSGVTQTPKHLITATGQRVTLRCSPRSGDLSVYWYQQSLDQGLQFLIQYYNGEERAKGNILERFSAQQFPDLHSELNLSSLELGDSALYFCASSVALKEKLFFGSGTQLSVL.